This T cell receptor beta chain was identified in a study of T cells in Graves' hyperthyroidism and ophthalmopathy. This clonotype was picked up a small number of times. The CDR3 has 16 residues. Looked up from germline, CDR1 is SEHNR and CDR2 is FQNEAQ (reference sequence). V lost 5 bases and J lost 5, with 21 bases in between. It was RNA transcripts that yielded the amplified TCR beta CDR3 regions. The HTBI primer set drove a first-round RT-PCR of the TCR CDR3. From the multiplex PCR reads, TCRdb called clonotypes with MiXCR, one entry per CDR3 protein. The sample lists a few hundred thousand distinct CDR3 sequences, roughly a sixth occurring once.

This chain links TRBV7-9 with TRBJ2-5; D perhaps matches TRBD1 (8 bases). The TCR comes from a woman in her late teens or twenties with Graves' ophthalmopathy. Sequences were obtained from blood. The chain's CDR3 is CASSQTTGGVLETQYF. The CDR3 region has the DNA TGTGCCAGCAGCCAGACAACAGGGGGGGTCTTGGAGACCCAGTACTTC.